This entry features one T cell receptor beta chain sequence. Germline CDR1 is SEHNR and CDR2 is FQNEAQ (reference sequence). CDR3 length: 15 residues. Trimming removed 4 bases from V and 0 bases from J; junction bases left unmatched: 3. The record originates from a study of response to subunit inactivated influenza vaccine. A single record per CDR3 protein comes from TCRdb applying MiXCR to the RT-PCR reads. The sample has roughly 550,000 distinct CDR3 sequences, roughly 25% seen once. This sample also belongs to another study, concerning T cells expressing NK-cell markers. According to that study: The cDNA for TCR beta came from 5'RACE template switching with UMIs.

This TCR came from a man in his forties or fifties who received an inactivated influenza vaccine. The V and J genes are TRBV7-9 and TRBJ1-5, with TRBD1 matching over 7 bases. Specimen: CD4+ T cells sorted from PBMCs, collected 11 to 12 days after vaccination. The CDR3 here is CASSSPGGSNQPQHF. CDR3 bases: TGTGCCAGCAGCTCCCCAGGGGGTAGCAATCAGCCCCAGCATTTT.